This note documents a single T cell receptor (beta chain) sequence. Its target is unknown. This was the immunoSEQ v3 assay. Sequencing was performed with immunoSEQ multiplex PCR; in TCRdb, only in-frame clones are kept and a portion is missing. Among over 25,000 clones listed, over 55% were seen once. The data were taken from a study of TIL therapy for anti-PD-1-resistant metastatic lung cancer. Notes on the study in general: Patients were highly selected, enriched for treatment-naive, never-smoker and oncogene-addicted cases.

Time point defined: pre-treatment sample, taken before nivolumab and TIL therapy. Tumor tissue came from excised metastases, mostly pleural nodules or supraclavicular lymph nodes. Adults with stage 4 NSCLC were enrolled in a phase I trial. CDR3 length: 14 amino acids. Germline-derived CDR1 and CDR2 are MNHEY and SVGAGI. The J segment lost 4 bases and the V segment lost 4 bases, leaving 6 bases of the junction unmatched. The material sequenced was tumor tissue, taken at baseline. The rearrangement uses TRBV6-5 and TRBJ1-2; 7 nucleotides line up with TRBD1. The source of this sequence is a person between 25 and 80 years old with non-small cell lung cancer. In nucleotides, the CDR3 is TGTGCCAGCAGTTGGGACAGATTTCCCTATGGCTACACCTTC. This sequence encodes CASSWDRFPYGYTF.